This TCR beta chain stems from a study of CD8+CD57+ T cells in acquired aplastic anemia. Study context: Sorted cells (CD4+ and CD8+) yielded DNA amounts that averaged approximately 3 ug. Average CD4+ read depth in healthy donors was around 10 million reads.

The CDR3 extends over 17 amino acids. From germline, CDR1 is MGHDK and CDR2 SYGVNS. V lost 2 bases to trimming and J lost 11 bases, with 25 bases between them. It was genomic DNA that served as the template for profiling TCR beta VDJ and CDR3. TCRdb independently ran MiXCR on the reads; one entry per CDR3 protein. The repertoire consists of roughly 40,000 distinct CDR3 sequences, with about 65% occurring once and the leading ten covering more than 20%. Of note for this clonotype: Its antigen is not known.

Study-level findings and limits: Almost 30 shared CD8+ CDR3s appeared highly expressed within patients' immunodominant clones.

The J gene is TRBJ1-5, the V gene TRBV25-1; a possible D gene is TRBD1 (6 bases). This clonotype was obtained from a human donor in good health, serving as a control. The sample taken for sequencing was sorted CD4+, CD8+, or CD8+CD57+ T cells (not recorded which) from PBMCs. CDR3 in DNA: TGTGCCAGCAGTGAAGGATGGGGGCACCGCAGGGTTGGGACCCAGCATTTT. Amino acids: CASSEGWGHRRVGTQHF.